The 30 T cell receptor beta chains below come from one sample, sequenced in a study of cytomegalovirus exposure and HLA in healthy donors (TCRdb year 2017). The method behind the library was the immunoSEQ multiplex PCR assay. The multiplex PCR relied on a mix of 60 forward primers for TCR Vbeta segments and 13 reverse primers for TCR Jbeta segments. This is the immuneACCESS table as TCRdb keeps it, with only in-frame sequences that have V and J called. A part of the clones is gone; compared with another copy, unresolved V genes explain less than half, and the rest is unexplained. This sample is represented by 140,000 or so clones; 61% of them were singletons. The ten largest clonotypes hold about 1.8% of the sample. Sample: PBMCs. The receptors were sampled from a male donor in good health and CMV-seronegative.

The V gene is TRBV9, the J gene TRBJ2-7; TRBD1 matches 7 bases. The CDR3 is made up of 15 amino acids. Losses at the gene ends were 2 bases for V and 3 bases for J; bases not matched to a gene: 8. CDR1 is SGDLS and CDR2 is YYNGEE in the germline V gene. The CDR3 is CASSVTGNDYYEQYF. The CDR3 nucleotides read TGTGCCAGCAGCGTGACAGGGAACGACTACTACGAGCAGTACTTC.

This clone came up a few times. The genes are TRBV5-1 and TRBJ2-2; the D gene is possibly TRBD2 (6 bases). The germline CDR1 and CDR2 sequences are SGHRS and YFSETQ. This CDR3 spans 15 amino acids. V lost 4 bases and J lost 2, with 12 bases in between. CDR3 sequence reads: CASSPQGGNTGELFF. CDR3 DNA: TGCGCCAGCAGCCCCCAGGGAGGTAACACCGGGGAGCTGTTTTTT.

The rearrangement uses TRBV7-9 and TRBJ1-2; D remains ambiguous. The CDR3 spans 11 residues. V was pared by 6 bases and J by 3 bases, with 5 bases between. Germline V CDR1 and CDR2: SEHNR, FQNEAQ (reference sequence). As DNA, the CDR3 is TGTGCCAGCAGGGCAGACTATGGCTACACCTTC. It is translated as CASRADYGYTF. The entire variable domain, with the rest obtained from reference TRBV7-9 and TRBJ1-2, is as follows: DTGVSQNPRHKITKRGQNVTFRCDPISEHNRLYWYRQTLGQGPEFLTYFQNEAQLEKSRLLSDRFSAERPKGSFSTLEIQRTEQGDSAMYLCASRADYGYTFGSGTRLTVV.

The chain links TRBV7-9 to TRBJ1-6, with D unclear. The length of the CDR3 is 15 residues. Trimming took 6 bases from V and 0 from J, leaving 9 bases between them. Germline lookup yields CDR1 SEHNR and CDR2 FQNEAQ (reference sequence). The CDR3 loop reads CASRVQSSYNSPLHF. As DNA, the CDR3 is TGTGCCAGCAGAGTACAAAGCTCCTATAATTCACCCCTCCACTTT.

This chain links TRBV4-1 with TRBJ2-1; tentatively, D is TRBD1 (6 bases). Germline CDR1 MGHRA, CDR2 YSYEKL. The CDR3 runs to 15 residues. Trimming left V 4 bases short and J 6 bases short, with 16 bases between. CDR3 in DNA: TGCGCCAGCAGCCTGGTGGGGGCAGCGGCCAATGAGCAGTTCTTC. It specifies CASSLVGAAANEQFF.

The chain carries TRBV10-3 and TRBJ1-1, with 10 positions matching TRBD1. After removal of 7 bases from V and 8 bases from J, the junction contained 7 bases not matched to a gene. CDR1 is ENHRY and CDR2 is SYGVKD in the germline V gene. The CDR3 extends over 13 amino acids. CDR3 loop: CAIIPGQGEEAFF. CDR3 nucleotides: TGTGCCATCATTCCAGGACAGGGGGAGGAAGCTTTCTTT.

This rearrangement joins TRBV7-7 to TRBJ2-5; 7 nucleotides align to TRBD1. The CDR3 runs to 11 residues. J gave up 7 bases and V 5 bases, and 1 base lay outside the gene matches. Germline V gives CDR1 SSHAT, CDR2 FNYEAQ (reference sequence). CDR3 bases: TGTGCCAGCAGCGACAGGGTGACCCAGTACTTC. Its protein product is CASSDRVTQYF.

The V and J genes are TRBV5-1 and TRBJ1-2, with D maybe TRBD1 (5 bases). Trimming shortened V by 4 bases and J by 2 bases, and 12 bases separated the two germline ends. The length of the CDR3 is 14 residues. CDR1 is SGHRS, CDR2 YFSETQ, per germline. CDR3 amino acids: CASSPGGGNYGYTF. The CDR3 coding sequence is TGCGCCAGCAGCCCGGGGGGGGGAAACTATGGCTACACCTTC.

V gene TRBV28 combines with J gene TRBJ1-1; D is undetermined. Trimming removed 3 bases from V and 1 base from J, with 9 bases in between. Germline V CDR1 and CDR2: MDHEN, SYDVKM. The CDR3 covers 14 residues. CDR3 protein: CASSFLVSNTEAFF. In nucleotides, the CDR3 is TGTGCCAGCAGTTTTCTAGTATCGAACACTGAAGCTTTCTTT.

The V and J genes are TRBV6-1 and TRBJ1-2; TRBD1 agrees at 7 bases. The junction had 6 bases not matched to a gene; V was cut back by 0 bases and J by 8 bases. The germline V gene has CDR1 MNHNS and CDR2 SASEGT. This CDR3 has 14 residues. CDR3 bases: TGTGCCAGCAGTGAAGCCAGACAGGGTGTAGGCTACACCTTC. The encoded protein is CASSEARQGVGYTF.

The CDR3 DNA follows: TGTGCCACCGACCGGGACAGGAATATTCAGCCCCAGCATTTT. Protein product: CATDRDRNIQPQHF. The V call is TRBV6-6, the J call TRBJ1-5, with TRBD1 matching 8 bases. After removal of 10 bases from V and 6 bases from J, the junction contained 11 bases not matched to a gene. Germline V gives CDR1 MNHNY, CDR2 SVGAGI (reference sequence). This CDR3 contains 14 residues.

A few counts support this clone. The rearrangement uses TRBV27 and TRBJ2-7, with 12 bases lining up with TRBD1. The CDR3 length is 18 residues. Germline V lookup: CDR1 MNHEY, CDR2 SMNVEV (reference sequence). Losses at the gene ends were 5 bases for V and 0 bases for J; bases not matched to a gene: 11. CDR3 residues: CASSPGTGGPLSSYEQYF. Here the CDR3 DNA reads TGTGCCAGCAGTCCTGGGACAGGGGGCCCTCTCAGCTCCTACGAGCAGTACTTC.

The V and J genes are TRBV5-1 and TRBJ2-7; no firm D call. Germline assignment: CDR1 SGHRS and CDR2 YFSETQ. This CDR3 has 14 amino acids. The V end was cut by 3 bases, the J end by 0 bases, with 10 bases between. This CDR3 reads CASSSILDSYEQYF. In DNA, the CDR3 is TGCGCCAGCAGCTCCATACTTGACTCCTACGAGCAGTACTTC.

The sample holds one count of this clone. The gene calls are TRBV2 and TRBJ2-5; 8 bases fit TRBD2. Germline V gene sequence: CDR1 SNHLY, CDR2 FYNNEI. This CDR3 comprises 14 residues. V dropped 7 bases and J dropped 5; count of bases not matched to a gene: 9. The CDR3 sequence is CASNNGGGPETQYF. DNA for the CDR3: TGTGCCAGCAATAACGGGGGGGGTCCGGAGACCCAGTACTTC.

The chain links TRBV5-1 to TRBJ1-1; perhaps TRBD1 as D (5 bases). Trimming took off 0 bases at V and 4 bases at J, with 13 bases between the two ends. Germline assignment: CDR1 SGHRS and CDR2 YFSETQ. This CDR3 is built from 15 residues. The CDR3 here is CASSLAGGRGTEAFF. Written as DNA, the CDR3 is TGCGCCAGCAGCTTGGCCGGGGGTCGGGGCACTGAAGCTTTCTTT. Together with reference TRBV5-1 and TRBJ1-1, the CDR3 gives the full variable domain: KAGVTQTPRYLIKTRGQQVTLSCSPISGHRSVSWYQQTPGQGLQFLFEYFSETQRNKGNFPGRFSGRQFSNSRSEMNVSTLELGDSALYLCASSLAGGRGTEAFFGQGTRLTVV.

V is TRBV28 and J is TRBJ2-7; D not certain. CDR1 and CDR2 from the germline V gene are MDHEN and SYDVKM. There are 13 residues in the CDR3. The V end lost 4 bases, the J end lost 0 bases, and 7 bases lay between the germline ends. CDR3 sequence: CASSSPSSYEQYF. The CDR3 DNA sequence: TGTGCCAGCAGTTCTCCGAGCTCCTACGAGCAGTACTTC.

CDR3 sequence: CASSMGALVNEKLFF. The DNA for the CDR3 is TGTGCCAGTAGTATGGGGGCACTCGTGAATGAAAAACTGTTTTTT. This chain joins TRBV19 and TRBJ1-4, with a possible D match to TRBD1 (6 bases). The V end lost 3 bases, the J end lost 5 bases, and 13 bases lay between the germline ends. Germline-derived CDR1 and CDR2 are LNHDA and SQIVND (reference sequence). CDR3 length equals 15 residues.

This chain links TRBV5-1 with TRBJ1-1, with TRBD1 matching over 10 bases. From germline, CDR1 is SGHRS and CDR2 YFSETQ. This CDR3 is 17 amino acids long. The V and J ends lost 1 base and 4 bases, in that order; junction bases with no gene match: 10. The CDR3 sequence is CASSLRQGARSTTEAFF. The DNA for the CDR3 is TGCGCCAGCAGCTTGAGACAGGGGGCGAGAAGTACCACTGAAGCTTTCTTT.

The chain carries TRBV7-9 and TRBJ1-1; the D gene is possibly TRBD1 (6 bases). Trimming removed 5 bases at V and 0 bases at J, with 13 bases between. The V gene's germline CDR1 is SEHNR and CDR2 FQNEAQ (reference sequence). CDR3 size: 15 residues. The DNA for the CDR3 is TGTGCCAGCAGCCTACCAGGACAGCTGAACACTGAAGCTTTCTTT. It is translated as CASSLPGQLNTEAFF.

V is TRBV4-1 and J is TRBJ2-2; possible D gene TRBD2, 6 bases. Trimming cost V 3 bases and J 6 bases, with 17 bases left between them. Germline assignment: CDR1 MGHRA and CDR2 YSYEKL. The length of the CDR3 is 16 residues. DNA for the CDR3: TGCGCCAGCAGCCACCTCCGGGACTCTAGTTCCGGGGAGCTGTTTTTT. It encodes CASSHLRDSSSGELFF.

The rearrangement links TRBV30 to TRBJ2-1; D is perhaps TRBD2 (6 bases). This CDR3 has 15 amino acids. In germline, CDR1 is GTSNPN, CDR2 SVGIG (reference sequence). V lost 0 bases and J lost 6, with 15 bases in between. The CDR3 reads CAWSVGGPGANEQFF. CDR3 DNA sequence: TGTGCCTGGAGTGTGGGGGGACCTGGGGCCAATGAGCAGTTCTTC.

The rearrangement links TRBV19 to TRBJ1-3, with 8 nucleotides matching TRBD1. Germline CDR1 reads LNHDA; CDR2 reads SQIVND (reference sequence). The CDR3 extends over 16 amino acids. J was trimmed by 0 bases and V by 5 bases; bases with no gene match: 6. CDR3: CASSVRQGSSGNTIYF. The CDR3 DNA sequence: TGTGCCAGTAGTGTACGACAGGGGAGCTCTGGAAACACCATATATTTT.

This clone was detected a few times. This rearrangement joins TRBV5-6 to TRBJ2-3; D is perhaps TRBD1 (5 bases). V was clipped by 5 bases and J by 2 bases, with 12 bases between them. Germline values: CDR1 SGHDT, CDR2 YYEEEE. The CDR3 contains 14 residues. The CDR3 sequence: CASRMAGNTDTQYF. CDR3 nucleotides: TGTGCCAGCAGGATGGCAGGGAACACAGATACGCAGTATTTT. The variable domain in full, with the rest retrieved from reference TRBV5-6 and TRBJ2-3, is DAGVTQSPTHLIKTRGQQVTLRCSPKSGHDTVSWYQQALGQGPQFIFQYYEEEERQRGNFPDRFSGHQFPNYSSELNVNALLLGDSALYLCASRMAGNTDTQYFGPGTRLTVL.

The J gene is TRBJ1-1, the V gene TRBV30, with D possibly matching TRBD1 (6 bases). V dropped 4 bases and J dropped 4 bases, with 16 bases sitting between them. The V gene's germline CDR1 is GTSNPN and CDR2 SVGIG (reference sequence). CDR3 length equals 14 residues. CDR3: CAWMLSRGVTEAFF. CDR3 nucleotide sequence: TGTGCCTGGATGTTAAGCAGGGGAGTCACTGAAGCTTTCTTT.

The chain combines TRBV11-2 with TRBJ2-1, with no clear D. With 0 bases removed from V and 4 bases from J, the gap between germline ends came to 16 bases. CDR3 length: 17 amino acids. Germline assignment: CDR1 SGHAT and CDR2 FQNNGV. The CDR3 sequence is CASSLEGGSIRYNEQFF. CDR3 coding DNA: TGTGCCAGCAGCTTAGAAGGCGGAAGTATAAGGTACAATGAGCAGTTCTTC.

This clone was recorded a few times. The V call is TRBV12-5, the J call TRBJ2-2; unclear D gene. Germline V gene sequence: CDR1 LGHNT, CDR2 FRNRAP. The CDR3 runs to 13 residues. Trimming pared 5 bases from V and 1 base from J, leaving 5 bases between. For the CDR3, the DNA is TGTGCTAGTGGTCAGTGGAACACCGGGGAGCTGTTTTTT. Translated: CASGQWNTGELFF.

This clone has more than one count but fewer than ten. This chain uses TRBV11-1 with TRBJ1-1; TRBD1 is a possible D gene (5 bases). The CDR3 is 13 residues long. Germline V gene lookup returns CDR1 SGHAT and CDR2 FQDESV (reference sequence). V lost 3 bases to trimming and J lost 8 bases, with 13 bases between them. In DNA, the CDR3 is TGTGCCAGCAGCTTCGCACAGGCCCCCGAAGCTTTCTTT. It encodes CASSFAQAPEAFF.

J is TRBJ2-2 and V is TRBV7-2; D gene ambiguous. The germline gives CDR1 SGHTA, CDR2 FQGNSA. The CDR3 runs 14 residues. The germline V and J ends were trimmed by 10 bases and 0 bases, with 12 bases remaining between them. CDR3 amino acids: CAIGGGTNTGELFF. The CDR3 nucleotides read TGTGCCATCGGCGGCGGTACGAACACCGGGGAGCTGTTTTTT.

To note about this clone: A junction end diverges from the germline sequence, so it may reflect a read error. The chain couples TRBV15 to TRBJ2-4; tentative D call: TRBD1 (6 bases). Germline values: CDR1 LNHNV, CDR2 YYDKDF (reference sequence). This CDR3 contains 13 residues. CDR3 DNA sequence: TGTGCCACCAGCAGAGATGCGGGCCGGGACAACGACTTC. It translates to CATSRDAGRDNDF.

The rearrangement joins TRBV4-1 to TRBJ2-1, with D possibly being TRBD1 (5 bases). Germline values: CDR1 MGHRA, CDR2 YSYEKL. CDR3 length: 14 amino acids. V lost 1 base and J 9 bases, leaving 13 bases between the germline ends. DNA of the CDR3: TGCGCCAGCAGCCAAGGACAGTCCGGTGGTGAGCAGTTCTTC. Translation gives CASSQGQSGGEQFF.